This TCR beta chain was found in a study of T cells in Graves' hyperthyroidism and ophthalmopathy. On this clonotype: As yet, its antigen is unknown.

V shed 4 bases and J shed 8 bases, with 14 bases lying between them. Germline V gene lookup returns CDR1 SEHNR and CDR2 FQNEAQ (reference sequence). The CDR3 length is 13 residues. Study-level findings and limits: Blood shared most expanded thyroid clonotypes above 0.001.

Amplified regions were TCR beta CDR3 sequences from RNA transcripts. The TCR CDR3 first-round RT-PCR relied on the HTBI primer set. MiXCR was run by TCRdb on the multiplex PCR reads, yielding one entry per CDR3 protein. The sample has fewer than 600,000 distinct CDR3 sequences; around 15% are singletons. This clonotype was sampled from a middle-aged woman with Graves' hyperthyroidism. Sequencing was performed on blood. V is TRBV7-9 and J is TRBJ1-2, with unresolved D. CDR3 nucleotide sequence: TGTGCCAGCAGCTCCGGGCCCGGTCTAGGCTACACCTTC. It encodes CASSSGPGLGYTF.